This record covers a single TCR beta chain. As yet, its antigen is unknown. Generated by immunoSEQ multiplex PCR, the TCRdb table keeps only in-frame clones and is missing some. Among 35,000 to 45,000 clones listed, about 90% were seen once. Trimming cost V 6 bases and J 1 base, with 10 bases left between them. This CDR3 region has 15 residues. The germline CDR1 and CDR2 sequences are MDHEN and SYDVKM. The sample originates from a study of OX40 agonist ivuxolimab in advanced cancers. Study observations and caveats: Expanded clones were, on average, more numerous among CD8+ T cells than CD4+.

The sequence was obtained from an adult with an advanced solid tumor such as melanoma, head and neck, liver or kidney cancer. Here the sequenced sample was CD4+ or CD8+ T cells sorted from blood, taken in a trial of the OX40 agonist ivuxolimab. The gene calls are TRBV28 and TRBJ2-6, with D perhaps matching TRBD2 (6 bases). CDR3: CASSLGGSGANVLTF. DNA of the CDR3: TGTGCCAGCAGCCTCGGGGGATCTGGGGCCAACGTCCTGACTTTC.